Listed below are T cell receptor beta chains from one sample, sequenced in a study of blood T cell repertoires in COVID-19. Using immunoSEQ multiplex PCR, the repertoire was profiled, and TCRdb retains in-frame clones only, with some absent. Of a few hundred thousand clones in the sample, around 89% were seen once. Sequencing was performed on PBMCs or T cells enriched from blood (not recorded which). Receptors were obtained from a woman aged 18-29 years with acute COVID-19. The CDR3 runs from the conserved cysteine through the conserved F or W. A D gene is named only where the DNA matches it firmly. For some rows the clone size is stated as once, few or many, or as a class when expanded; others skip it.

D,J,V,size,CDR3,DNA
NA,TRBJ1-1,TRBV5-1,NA,CASSLTNTEAFF,TGCGCCAGCAGCCTCACAAACACTGAAGCTTTCTTT
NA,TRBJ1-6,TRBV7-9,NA,CASSLEPGESSPLHF,TGTGCCAGCAGCTTAGAGCCCGGGGAAAGCTCACCCCTCCACTTT
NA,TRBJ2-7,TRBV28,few,CASSLKLRQAPKYF,TGTGCCAGCAGTCTCAAATTGAGACAGGCCCCTAAGTACTTC
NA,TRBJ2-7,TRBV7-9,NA,CASSLQDNSGEQYF,TGTGCCAGCAGCTTACAGGACAATTCCGGCGAGCAGTACTTC
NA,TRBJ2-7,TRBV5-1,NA,CASSNRDWPYEQYF,TGCGCCAGCAGCAACCGGGACTGGCCCTACGAGCAGTACTTC
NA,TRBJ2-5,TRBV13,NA,CASSWGTLSPQETQYF,TGTGCCAGCAGCTGGGGGACTTTATCTCCCCAAGAGACCCAGTACTTC
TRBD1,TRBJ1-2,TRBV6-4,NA,CASSADRGSNYGYTF,TGTGCCAGCAGTGCCGACAGGGGCTCTAACTATGGCTACACCTTC
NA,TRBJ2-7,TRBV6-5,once,CASSPQASHEQYF,TGTGCCAGCAGCCCACAGGCTTCCCACGAGCAGTACTTC
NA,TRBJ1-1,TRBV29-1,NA,CSVVPAPGAEAFF,TGCAGCGTTGTTCCCGCTCCGGGGGCTGAAGCTTTCTTT
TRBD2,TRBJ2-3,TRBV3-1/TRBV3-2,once,CASSPSQLAKGTDTQYF,TGTGCCAGCAGCCCGTCTCAACTAGCGAAAGGCACAGATACGCAGTATTTT
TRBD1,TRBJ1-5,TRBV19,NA,CASSIGTGDLSNQPQHF,TGTGCCAGTAGTATTGGGACAGGAGACTTAAGCAATCAGCCCCAGCATTTT
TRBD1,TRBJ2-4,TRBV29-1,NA,CSVEAGTGQNIQYF,TGCAGCGTTGAAGCCGGGACAGGCCAAAACATTCAGTACTTC
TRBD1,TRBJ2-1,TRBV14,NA,CASSLDRGLYNEQFF,TGTGCCAGCAGCTTAGACAGGGGGCTGTACAATGAGCAGTTCTTC
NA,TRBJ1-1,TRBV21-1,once,CASSKGGYRGWTEAFF,TGTGCCAGCAGCAAAGGGGGATACAGGGGATGGACTGAAGCTTTCTTT
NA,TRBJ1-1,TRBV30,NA,CAWSTPPTVNTEAFF,TGTGCCTGGAGTACTCCACCGACAGTGAACACTGAAGCTTTCTTT